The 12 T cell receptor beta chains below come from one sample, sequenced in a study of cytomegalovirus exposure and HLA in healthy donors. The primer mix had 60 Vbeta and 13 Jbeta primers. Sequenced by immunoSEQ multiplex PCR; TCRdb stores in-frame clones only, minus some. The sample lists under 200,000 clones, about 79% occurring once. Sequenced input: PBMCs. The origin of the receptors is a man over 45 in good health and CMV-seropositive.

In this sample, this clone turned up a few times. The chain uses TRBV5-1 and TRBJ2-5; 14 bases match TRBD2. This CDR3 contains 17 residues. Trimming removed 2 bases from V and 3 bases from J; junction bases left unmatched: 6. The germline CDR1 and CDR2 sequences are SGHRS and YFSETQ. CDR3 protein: CASSFIGTSGGEETQYF. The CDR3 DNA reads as TGCGCCAGCAGCTTCATCGGGACTAGCGGGGGCGAAGAGACCCAGTACTTC.

This CDR3 reads CASQDRGDEKLFF. The CDR3 DNA is TGTGCCAGTCAGGACAGGGGGGATGAAAAACTGTTTTTT. The V call is TRBV2, the J call TRBJ1-4, with 10 bases identical to TRBD1. The germline CDR1 and CDR2 sequences are SNHLY and FYNNEI. J was trimmed by 6 bases and V by 9 bases; bases with no gene match: 4. The CDR3 runs 13 residues.

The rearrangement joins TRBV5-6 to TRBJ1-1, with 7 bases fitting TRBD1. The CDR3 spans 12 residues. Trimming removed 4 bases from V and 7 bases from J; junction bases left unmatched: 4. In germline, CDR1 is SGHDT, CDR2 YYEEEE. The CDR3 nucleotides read TGTGCCAGCAGCACCGGGACAGTTGAAGCTTTCTTT. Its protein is CASSTGTVEAFF.

CDR3 coding DNA: TGTGCCAGCAGCTCTTACCCGACGACAGGGGACAATGAGCAGTTCTTC. Translating it yields CASSSYPTTGDNEQFF. J is TRBJ2-1 and V is TRBV5-6; TRBD1 aligns across 8 bases. The length of the CDR3 is 16 residues. Trimming at V came to 3 bases and at J to 5 bases, leaving 10 bases not matched to a gene. Germline V gene lookup returns CDR1 SGHDT and CDR2 YYEEEE.

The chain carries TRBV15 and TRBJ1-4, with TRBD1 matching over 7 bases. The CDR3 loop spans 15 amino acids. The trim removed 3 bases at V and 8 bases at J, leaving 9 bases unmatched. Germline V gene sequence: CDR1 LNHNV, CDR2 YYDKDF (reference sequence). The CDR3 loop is CATSRTGLVGEKLFF. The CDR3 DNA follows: TGTGCCACCAGCAGGACAGGGCTTGTTGGCGAAAAACTGTTTTTT.

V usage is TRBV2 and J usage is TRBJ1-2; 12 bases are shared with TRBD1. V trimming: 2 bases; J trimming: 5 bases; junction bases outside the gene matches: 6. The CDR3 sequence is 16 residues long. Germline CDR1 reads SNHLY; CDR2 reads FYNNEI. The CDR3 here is CASSEFGTGGVYGYTF. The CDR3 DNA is TGTGCCAGCAGTGAATTCGGGACAGGGGGCGTATATGGCTACACCTTC.

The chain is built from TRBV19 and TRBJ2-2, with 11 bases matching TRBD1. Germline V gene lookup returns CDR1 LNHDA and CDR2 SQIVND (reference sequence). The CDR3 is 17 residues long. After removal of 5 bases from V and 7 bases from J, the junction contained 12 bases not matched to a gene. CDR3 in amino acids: CASSPDRGRVRLGELFF. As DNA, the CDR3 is TGTGCCAGTAGTCCGGACAGGGGGCGCGTCCGCCTCGGGGAGCTGTTTTTT.

CDR3 bases: TGTGCCAGCAGCCAAGATATCCCCCGGGGGTTTCCCTACGAGCAGTACTTC. This sequence encodes CASSQDIPRGFPYEQYF. The rearrangement joins TRBV4-2 to TRBJ2-7, with D possibly being TRBD2 (6 bases). The germline V gene has CDR1 LGHNA and CDR2 YNFKEQ. CDR3 length: 17 residues. Trimming left V 0 bases short and J 2 bases short, with 17 bases between.

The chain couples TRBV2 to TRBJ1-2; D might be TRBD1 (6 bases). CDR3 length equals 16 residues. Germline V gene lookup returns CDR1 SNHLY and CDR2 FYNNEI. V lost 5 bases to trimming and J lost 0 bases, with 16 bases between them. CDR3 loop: CASSRNRDIANYGYTF. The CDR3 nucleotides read TGTGCCAGCAGTCGAAACCGGGACATAGCTAACTATGGCTACACCTTC.

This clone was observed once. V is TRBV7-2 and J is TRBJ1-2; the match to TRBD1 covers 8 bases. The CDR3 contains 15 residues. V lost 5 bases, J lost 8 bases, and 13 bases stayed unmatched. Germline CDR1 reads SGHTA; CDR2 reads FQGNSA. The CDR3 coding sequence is TGTGCCAGCAGCGTACACAGGGGGAACTGGAGGGGCTACACCTTC. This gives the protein CASSVHRGNWRGYTF.

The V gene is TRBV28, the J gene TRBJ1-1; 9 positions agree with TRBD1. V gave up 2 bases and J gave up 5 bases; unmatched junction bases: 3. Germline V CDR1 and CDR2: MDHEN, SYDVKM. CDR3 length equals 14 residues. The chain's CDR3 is CASSLGTGWTEAFF. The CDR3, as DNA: TGTGCCAGCAGTTTAGGGACAGGGTGGACTGAAGCTTTCTTT.

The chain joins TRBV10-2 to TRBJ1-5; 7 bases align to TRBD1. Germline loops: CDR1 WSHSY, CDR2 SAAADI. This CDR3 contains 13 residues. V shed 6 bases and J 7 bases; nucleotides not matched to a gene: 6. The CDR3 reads CASRPQGNQPQHF. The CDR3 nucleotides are TGCGCCAGCAGGCCACAGGGGAACCAGCCCCAGCATTTT.